A single sample is the source of the 19 T cell receptor beta chains below, sequenced in a study of cytomegalovirus exposure and HLA in healthy donors. 13 Jbeta primers and 60 Vbeta primers were used for the PCR. This table comes from immunoSEQ multiplex PCR, and its TCRdb copy is limited to in-frame clones, with some not included. The sample lists about 120,000 clones, 77% seen once, with 11% in the top ten. Input material: PBMCs. The receptors stem from a man between 35 and 55 years old in good health and CMV-seropositive.

CDR3 coding DNA: TGCGCCAGCAGCCAAGAGGGGGCTCCGGGACGTAAGGAGCAGTACTTC. It translates to CASSQEGAPGRKEQYF. The chain uses TRBV4-1 and TRBJ2-7; maybe TRBD1 (6 bases). The V and J ends lost 0 bases and 7 bases respectively, with 19 bases between them. The germline CDR1 and CDR2 sequences are MGHRA and YSYEKL. This CDR3 contains 16 residues.

This clone was seen only a few times. This chain's CDR3 is CASSSDRQDQFEQFF. The CDR3 DNA is TGTGCCAGCAGTTCAGACAGACAGGACCAGTTTGAGCAGTTCTTC. V usage is TRBV28 and J usage is TRBJ2-1; weak D call: TRBD1 (6 bases). CDR3 length: 15 amino acids. Germline V gene data show CDR1 as MDHEN and CDR2 as SYDVKM. V lost 4 bases and J lost 9, with 19 bases in between.

The V gene is TRBV11-3, the J gene TRBJ2-1; TRBD2 agrees at 7 bases. Germline CDR1 and CDR2: SGHNT and YENEEA. The ends lost 5 bases at V and 9 bases at J; junction bases unmatched: 10. This CDR3 contains 14 residues. CDR3 amino acids: CASSDPGGSLEQFF. The CDR3 nucleotides read TGTGCCAGCAGCGACCCCGGGGGGTCCCTTGAGCAGTTCTTC.

The chain joins TRBV11-1 to TRBJ1-4; TRBD1 aligns across 8 bases. The CDR3 is made up of 14 amino acids. Losses at the gene ends were 5 bases for V and 8 bases for J; bases not matched to a gene: 7. Germline V gives CDR1 SGHAT, CDR2 FQDESV (reference sequence). The CDR3 loop is CASSDRGGEEKLFF. The CDR3 DNA follows: TGTGCCAGCAGCGACAGGGGCGGGGAGGAAAAACTGTTTTTT.

The chain links TRBV28 to TRBJ1-5; maybe TRBD1 (6 bases). Trimming stripped 6 bases from V and 2 bases from J, with 14 bases between. Germline CDR1 and CDR2: MDHEN and SYDVKM. There are 15 residues in the CDR3. CDR3 DNA sequence: TGTGCCAGCAGGCACAGGCCAGGGGGCAATCAGCCCCAGCATTTT. Protein: CASRHRPGGNQPQHF.

The DNA for the CDR3 is TGTGCCAGCACCCGCGCCGGGACTAGTGTAGCCGGGGAGCTGTTTTTT. Translating gives CASTRAGTSVAGELFF. The rearrangement links TRBV27 to TRBJ2-2; 8 bases match TRBD2. V lost 7 bases, J lost 6 bases, and 13 bases stayed unmatched. This CDR3 is 16 amino acids long. The V gene's germline CDR1 is MNHEY and CDR2 SMNVEV (reference sequence).

The chain is built from TRBV28 and TRBJ1-5, with 7 bases aligning to TRBD1. CDR3 size: 16 residues. V was pared by 4 bases and J by 6 bases, with 12 bases of the junction left unmatched. Germline V gene sequence: CDR1 MDHEN, CDR2 SYDVKM. The CDR3 sequence is CASSSDRKGSFQPQHF. In nucleotides, the CDR3 is TGTGCCAGCAGTTCGGACAGGAAAGGCAGTTTTCAGCCCCAGCATTTT.

The rearrangement uses TRBV21-1 and TRBJ2-7; the table gives TRBD2 as D, unverified against the DNA. TRBV21-1 has pseudogene status. The CDR3 is 16 amino acids. The CDR3 sequence: CASNPRELPNRYEQYF. The CDR3 nucleotides read TGTGCCAGCAACCCTCGGGAGTTACCGAACCGCTACGAGCAGTACTTC.

The chain joins TRBV4-2 to TRBJ2-7; tentative D call: TRBD2 (6 bases). CDR1 and CDR2 (germline): LGHNA, YNFKEQ. The CDR3 is 15 amino acids. The germline V and J ends were trimmed by 3 bases and 2 bases, with 14 bases remaining between them. The CDR3 reads CASSHYIGGTYEQYF. The CDR3 coding sequence is TGTGCCAGCAGCCACTACATCGGGGGAACCTACGAGCAGTACTTC.

This clone has only a few counts. The J gene is TRBJ2-1, the V gene TRBV12-5, with 9 positions matching TRBD1. Unmatched junction bases numbered 1, after V lost 3 bases and J lost 4 bases. Germline loops: CDR1 LGHNT, CDR2 FRNRAP. This CDR3 comprises 14 residues. This CDR3 is CASGLGTGYNEQFF. The CDR3 nucleotides read TGTGCTAGTGGTTTAGGGACAGGGTACAATGAGCAGTTCTTC.

The chain has TRBV5-8 and TRBJ1-6; tentative D call: TRBD1 (5 bases). Germline V CDR1 and CDR2: SGHTS, YDEGEE. V was cut by 1 base and J by 6 bases, with 14 bases left in between. The CDR3 runs 16 residues. The CDR3 sequence: CASSLSGTTRNSPLHF. The CDR3 DNA sequence: TGTGCCAGCAGCTTGAGCGGGACTACCCGTAATTCACCCCTCCACTTT.

The CDR3 region has the DNA TGTGCCAGCAGCCCCACTGGCGGGGGGGCTGAGCAGTTCTTC. Amino acids: CASSPTGGGAEQFF. The chain carries TRBV11-2 and TRBJ2-1, with TRBD2 matching over 9 bases. This CDR3 region has 14 residues. The germline CDR1 and CDR2 sequences are SGHAT and FQNNGV. Unmatched junction bases numbered 8, after V lost 5 bases and J lost 9 bases.

The chain couples TRBV28 to TRBJ1-1; possibly TRBD1 for D (6 bases). Per the germline V gene, CDR1 is MDHEN and CDR2 is SYDVKM. The V end was cut by 7 bases, the J end by 6 bases, with 15 bases between. This CDR3 is 13 amino acids long. The CDR3 reads CASNPQGWSEAFF. The CDR3 DNA sequence: TGTGCCAGCAATCCCCAGGGGTGGTCTGAAGCTTTCTTT. Full variable domain (missing parts from reference TRBV28 and TRBJ1-1): DVKVTQSSRYLVKRTGEKVFLECVQDMDHENMFWYRQDPGLGLRLIYFSYDVKMKEKGDIPEGYSVSREKKERFSLILESASTNQTSMYLCASNPQGWSEAFFGQGTRLTVV.

V is TRBV4-1 and J is TRBJ1-5, with 8 bases that match TRBD1. This CDR3 has 17 residues. Looked up from germline, CDR1 is MGHRA and CDR2 is YSYEKL. With V trimmed by 2 bases and J by 0 bases, 6 bases remained unmatched. CDR3 sequence (DNA): TGCGCCAGCAGCCAACCTAGGACAGGGCATAGCAATCAGCCCCAGCATTTT. The encoded protein is CASSQPRTGHSNQPQHF.

The chain is built from TRBV5-1 and TRBJ2-2; 11 bases line up with TRBD1. V lost 0 bases and J lost 9; bases outside the gene matches: 7. Germline V CDR1 and CDR2: SGHRS, YFSETQ. The CDR3 length is 16 residues. Here the CDR3 DNA reads TGCGCCAGCAGCTTGGCCCAGGGACAGGGGGGACGGGAGCTGTTTTTT. It yields the protein CASSLAQGQGGRELFF.

This chain connects TRBV2 to TRBJ1-2; TRBD1 might be the D (5 bases). The CDR3 has 13 amino acids. The germline CDR1 and CDR2 sequences are SNHLY and FYNNEI. V lost 11 bases to trimming and J lost 0 bases, with 13 bases between them. CDR3 amino acids: CARRQTANYGYTF. The DNA for the CDR3 is TGTGCCCGCCGACAGACAGCTAACTATGGCTACACCTTC.

This clone occurred a few times. V usage is TRBV11-1 and J usage is TRBJ1-2, with 8 bases matching TRBD1. Germline assignment: CDR1 SGHAT and CDR2 FQDESV (reference sequence). This CDR3 contains 15 residues. The V and J ends lost 0 bases and 4 bases, in that order; junction bases with no gene match: 4. CDR3 sequence: CASSLASGGGYGYTF. The CDR3 DNA sequence: TGTGCCAGCAGCTTAGCCTCAGGGGGCGGCTATGGCTACACCTTC. The full variable domain, rest sourced from reference TRBV11-1 and TRBJ1-2, is EAEVAQSPRYKITEKSQAVAFWCDPISGHATLYWYRQILGQGPELLVQFQDESVVDDSQLPKDRFSAERLKGVDSTLKIQPAELGDSAMYLCASSLASGGGYGYTFGSGTRLTVV.

The chain recombines TRBV27 with TRBJ1-2; D is possibly TRBD1 (5 bases). The CDR3 extends over 11 amino acids. Germline CDR1 reads MNHEY; CDR2 reads SMNVEV (reference sequence). Trimming took 8 bases from V and 8 from J, leaving 12 bases between them. CDR3 sequence (DNA): TGTGCCAGCTCCCGGGGGAGCGGCTACACCTTC. Its translation: CASSRGSGYTF.

The V and J genes are TRBV5-5 and TRBJ2-1, with D tentatively TRBD1 (5 bases). Germline values: CDR1 SGHKS, CDR2 YYEKEE (reference sequence). Trimming took off 4 bases at V and 2 bases at J, with 13 bases between the two ends. The CDR3 is 15 residues long. The CDR3 spells CASSPAGNPYNEQFF. In DNA, the CDR3 is TGTGCCAGCAGCCCCGCAGGGAACCCCTACAATGAGCAGTTCTTC.